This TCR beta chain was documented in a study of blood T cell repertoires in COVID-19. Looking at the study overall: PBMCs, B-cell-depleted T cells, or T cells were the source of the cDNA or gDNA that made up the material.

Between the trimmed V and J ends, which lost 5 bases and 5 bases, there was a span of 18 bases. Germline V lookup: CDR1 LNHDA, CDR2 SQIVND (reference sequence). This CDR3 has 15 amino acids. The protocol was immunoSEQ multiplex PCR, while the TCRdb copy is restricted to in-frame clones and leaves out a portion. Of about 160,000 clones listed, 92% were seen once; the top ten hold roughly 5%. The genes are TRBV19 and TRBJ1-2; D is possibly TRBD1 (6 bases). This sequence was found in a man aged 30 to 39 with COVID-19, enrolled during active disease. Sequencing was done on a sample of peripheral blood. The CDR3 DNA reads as TGTGCCAGTAGTCTCACGTCCCGGACAGTTTATGGCTACACCTTC. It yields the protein CASSLTSRTVYGYTF.